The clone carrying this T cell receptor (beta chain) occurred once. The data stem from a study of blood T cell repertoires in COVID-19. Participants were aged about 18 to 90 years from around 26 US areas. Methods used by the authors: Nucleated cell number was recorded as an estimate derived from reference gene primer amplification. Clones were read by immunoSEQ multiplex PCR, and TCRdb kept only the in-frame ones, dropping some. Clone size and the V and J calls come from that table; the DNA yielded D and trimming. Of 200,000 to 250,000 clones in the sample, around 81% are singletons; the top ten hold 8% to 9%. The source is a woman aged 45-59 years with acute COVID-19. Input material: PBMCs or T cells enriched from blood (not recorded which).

This chain's CDR3 is CAIRVGSSSYNEQFF. The CDR3, as DNA: TGTGCCATCAGGGTTGGGTCTAGCTCCTACAATGAGCAGTTCTTC. The chain recombines TRBV10-3 with TRBJ2-1; D uncertain. The length of the CDR3 is 15 residues. Per the germline V gene, CDR1 is ENHRY and CDR2 is SYGVKD. V was shortened by 6 bases and J by 0 bases, with 12 bases between the two germline ends.